Detailed here is one TCR beta chain. Its target antigen remains unknown. Nothing much larger sits one base from this clone, and base qualities are not available. The CDR3 numbers 18 residues from cysteine through phenylalanine. Only the CDR3 DNA is retained, 54 bases long and in frame from the first base. CDR1 SGHNT and CDR2 YYREEE are derived from the germline V gene (reference sequence). Trimmed from V: 4 bases; trimmed from J: 7 bases; junction bases lacking a gene match: 11. At diagnosis, peripheral blood, uninvolved tumor-adjacent lung and tumor were collected and stored as a combination of fresh-frozen and FFPE material. For TCR repertoire profiling, blood samples were analyzed in the form of peripheral blood mononuclear cells. TCR beta CDR3 regions were sequenced from DNA using the immunoSEQ Assay. The authors' analysis ran thus. To compute T cell density, TCR beta template counts were normalized to usable DNA, which was estimated by amplifying housekeeping genes. Richness was estimated with the preseqR package, extrapolating to 400,000 templates for PBMC samples and 120,000 templates for tissue samples. Clonality was taken to be one minus Pielou's evenness. Tissue-enriched TCRs were identified by differential abundance testing using productive amino-acid clonotypes, minimum total count 5 and alpha 0.1. The Jaccard Index and the Morisita Overlap Index were used to quantify repertoire overlap between compartments. TCR beta CDR3s were clustered by GLIPH together with public tetramer-defined viral CDR3s, and at least three viral sequences plus V-gene enrichment were required for viral motifs. Held by TCRdb, this immuneACCESS table contains in-frame sequences only and omits some clones. Under half of the omission traces to an unresolved V gene where checked; the cause of the rest is unknown. That table gives V, J and clone size, and the DNA gave D and trimming. In all, the sample holds nearly 35,000 clones, and 88% of those were seen once. The top ten clones comprise under 5% of the sample.

These data belong to a study of T cells in localized non-small cell lung cancer (dated by TCRdb to about 2020). Study-wide context: The study analyzed T cell repertoires of under 250 early-stage NSCLC patients, comparing tumors and uninvolved tumor-adjacent lungs. NSCLC patients had a mean age of roughly 64 years, and 129 were male and about 110 female. The cohort consisted of approximately 220 treatment-naive NSCLC patients whose localized lung tumors had been resected.

What the research found in general, with its limitations: Because the study design was exploratory, TCR variables were selected using unadjusted p-values without false-discovery rate correction. Uninvolved tumor-adjacent lung showed the highest T cell clonality, higher than tumor, which suggests more focused antigenic responses in the uninvolved tumor-adjacent lung. Longer overall survival was associated with higher blood T cell density, whereas shorter survival was associated with higher adjacent-lung clonality. Of the top 100 tumor clones, a median of approximately 60 were detected in paired uninvolved adjacent lung; around 30 were also among that lung's top 100. Because multi-region sequencing of the tumors was not done, intratumor heterogeneity could not be ruled out.

The sample in question was peripheral blood, obtained before any cancer treatment. Rearrangement joined TRBV5-4 to TRBJ2-1; 16 central nucleotides agree with TRBD2. The sequence was collected from a woman aged 40 to 75 with stage I lung adenocarcinoma. The nucleotide sequence reads TGTGCCAGCAGCCCTGGGACTAGCGGGGGGGCCGGGTCGAATGAGCAGTTCTTC. Protein translation: CASSPGTSGGAGSNEQFF.